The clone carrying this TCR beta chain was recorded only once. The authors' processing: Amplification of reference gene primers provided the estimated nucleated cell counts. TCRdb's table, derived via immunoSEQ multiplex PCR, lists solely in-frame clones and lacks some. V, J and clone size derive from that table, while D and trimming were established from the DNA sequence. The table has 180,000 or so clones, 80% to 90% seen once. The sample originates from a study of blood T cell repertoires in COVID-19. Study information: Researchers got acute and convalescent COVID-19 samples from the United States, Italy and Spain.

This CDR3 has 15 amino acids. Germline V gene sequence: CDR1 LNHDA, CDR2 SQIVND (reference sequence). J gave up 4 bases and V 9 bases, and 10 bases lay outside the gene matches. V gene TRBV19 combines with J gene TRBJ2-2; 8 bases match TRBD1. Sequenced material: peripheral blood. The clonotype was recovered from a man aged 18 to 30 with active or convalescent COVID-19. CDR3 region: CASRRQGARTGELFF. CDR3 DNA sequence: TGTGCCAGCCGCCGCCAGGGGGCTCGCACCGGGGAGCTGTTTTTT.